This TCR beta chain was profiled in a study of cytomegalovirus exposure and HLA in healthy donors. Regarding the study as a whole: Later on, analysis showed that most CMV-associated TCR beta chains appeared to be HLA-restricted.

The germline gives CDR1 LNHDA, CDR2 SQIVND (reference sequence). Losses at the gene ends were 0 bases for V and 1 base for J; bases not matched to a gene: 4. The CDR3 has 16 residues. All the people who gave samples were healthy bone marrow donors. Notes on this clone: Its target is not known.

This PCR relied on a set of 60 Vbeta primers and 13 Jbeta primers. This table comes from immunoSEQ multiplex PCR, and its TCRdb copy is limited to in-frame clones, with some not included. The table shows about 180,000 clones, with 65% to 75% occurring only once. This receptor was obtained from a human donor in good health. The sample taken for sequencing was PBMCs. The rearrangement links TRBV19 to TRBJ1-1, with 8 bases lining up with TRBD1. The DNA for the CDR3 is TGTGCCAGTAGTATAGATCGGGACAGGCGGAACACTGAAGCTTTCTTT. This encodes CASSIDRDRRNTEAFF. The full variable domain, with the rest looked up from reference TRBV19 and TRBJ1-1, is DGGITQSPKYLFRKEGQNVTLSCEQNLNHDAMYWYRQDPGQGLRLIYYSQIVNDFQKGDIAEGYSVSREKKESFPLTVTSAQKNPTAFYLCASSIDRDRRNTEAFFGQGTRLTVV.